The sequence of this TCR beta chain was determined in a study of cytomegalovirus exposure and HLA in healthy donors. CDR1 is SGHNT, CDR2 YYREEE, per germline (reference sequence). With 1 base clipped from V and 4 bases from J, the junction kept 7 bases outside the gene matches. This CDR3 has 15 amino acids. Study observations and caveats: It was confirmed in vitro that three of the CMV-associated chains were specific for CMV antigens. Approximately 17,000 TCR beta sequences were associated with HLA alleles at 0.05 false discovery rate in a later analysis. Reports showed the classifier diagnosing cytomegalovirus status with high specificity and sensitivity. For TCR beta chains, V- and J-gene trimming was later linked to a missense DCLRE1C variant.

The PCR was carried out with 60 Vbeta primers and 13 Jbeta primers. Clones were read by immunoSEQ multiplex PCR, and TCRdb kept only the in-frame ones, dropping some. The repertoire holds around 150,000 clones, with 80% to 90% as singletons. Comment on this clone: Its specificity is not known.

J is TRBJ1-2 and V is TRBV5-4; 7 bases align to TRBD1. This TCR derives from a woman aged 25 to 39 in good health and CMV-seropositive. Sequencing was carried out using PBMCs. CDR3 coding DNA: TGTGCCAGCAGCTTGATTTCAGGGGGGAGCTATGGCTACACCTTC. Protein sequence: CASSLISGGSYGYTF. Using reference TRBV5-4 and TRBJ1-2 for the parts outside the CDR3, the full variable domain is ETGVTQSPTHLIKTRGQQVTLRCSSQSGHNTVSWYQQALGQGPQFIFQYYREEENGRGNFPPRFSGLQFPNYSSELNVNALELDDSALYLCASSLISGGSYGYTFGSGTRLTVV.